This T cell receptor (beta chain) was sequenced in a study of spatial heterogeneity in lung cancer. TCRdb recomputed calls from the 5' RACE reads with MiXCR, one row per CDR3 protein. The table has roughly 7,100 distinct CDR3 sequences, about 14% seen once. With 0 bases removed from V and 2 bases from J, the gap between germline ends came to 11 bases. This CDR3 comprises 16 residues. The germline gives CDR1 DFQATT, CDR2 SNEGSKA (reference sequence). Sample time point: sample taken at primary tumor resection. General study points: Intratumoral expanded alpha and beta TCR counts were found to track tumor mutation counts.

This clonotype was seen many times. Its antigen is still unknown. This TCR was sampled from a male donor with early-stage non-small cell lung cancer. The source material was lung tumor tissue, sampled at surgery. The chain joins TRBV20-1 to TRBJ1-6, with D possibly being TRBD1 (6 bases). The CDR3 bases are TGCAGTGCTAGAGATTGGGGGGCAGCCTATAATTCACCCCTCCACTTT. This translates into CSARDWGAAYNSPLHF.